The T cell receptor beta chain under discussion was sequenced for a study of T-cell memory formation after mild COVID-19. Looking at the study overall: Clusters of TCRs were largely donor specific.

This clonotype occurred a few times. TCRdb redid the calling of the 5' RACE reads with MiXCR, one entry per CDR3 protein. This table has 90,000 to 120,000 distinct CDR3 sequences, around 17% appearing once. The V gene end was trimmed by 1 base and the J gene end by 7 bases; junction bases not matched to a gene: 4. The CDR3 length is 16 residues. Germline CDR1 and CDR2: LGHNA and YSLEER. Sequencing used PBMCs or a T cell subset sorted from them (not recorded which). The TCR was taken from a man between 18 and 29 years old who had mild COVID-19 (a few samples of this study predate the infection). Cell type and time point are not known. The rearrangement links TRBV4-3 to TRBJ2-3; 14 nucleotides match TRBD2. The CDR3, as DNA: TGCGCCAGCAGCCAAGGGACTAGCGGGGGGTTGTATACGCAGTATTTT. Amino acids: CASSQGTSGGLYTQYF.